Described below is a single T cell receptor (beta chain) sequence and its context. CDR1 is PRHDT and CDR2 is FYEKMQ in the germline V gene (reference sequence). The CDR3 covers 15 residues. The J segment lost 6 bases and the V segment lost 5 bases, leaving 10 bases of the junction unmatched. This sample was included in a study of technical replicates of blood from a handful of donors. This table comes from immunoSEQ multiplex PCR, and its TCRdb copy is limited to in-frame clones, with some not included. The repertoire has 80,000 to 85,000 clones, 75% to 90% of them found once; the top ten carry about 0.41%.

The sequencing input was T cells isolated from PBMCs. This clonotype was sampled from a human donor in good health. The chain has TRBV13 and TRBJ1-2, with TRBD1 matching over 9 bases. The CDR3 nucleotides are TGTGCCAGCAGCCCCCAACAGGGGGCGCAACATGGCTACACCTTC. It codes for CASSPQQGAQHGYTF.